This T cell receptor (beta chain) was captured by sequencing in a study of blood T cell repertoires in COVID-19. Study overall: T cells, B-cell-depleted T cells, or PBMCs supplied cDNA or gDNA.

The assay was immunoSEQ multiplex PCR, and TCRdb's table has in-frame clones only and misses some. The table includes roughly 220,000 clones, 88% detected once. The CDR3 is 15 residues long. Between the trimmed V and J ends, which lost 2 bases and 2 bases, there was a span of 9 bases. Germline loops: CDR1 SGHTA, CDR2 FQGNSA. This receptor was taken from a woman between 50 and 59 years old with acute COVID-19. This chain joins TRBV7-2 and TRBJ2-2; D is perhaps TRBD1 (6 bases). Sequenced material: PBMCs or T cells enriched from blood (not recorded which). The CDR3 sequence: CASSLTGTNTGELFF. The CDR3 nucleotides read TGTGCCAGCAGCTTAACAGGGACCAACACCGGGGAGCTGTTTTTT.